This T cell receptor (beta chain) stems from a study of blood T cell repertoires in COVID-19. On the study more broadly: The analysed material was cDNA or gDNA that came from T cells, B-cell-depleted T cells, or PBMCs.

Participant age was about 18 to 95 years, and participants resided in roughly 24 US areas. Categorization into cohorts depended on clinical history that participants reported. Germline CDR1 and CDR2: KGHSH and LQKENI. After removal of 3 bases from V and 5 bases from J, the junction contained 6 bases not matched to a gene. The CDR3 runs to 16 residues. In this sample, this clone turned up a few times. As handled by the study authors: Estimated nucleated cell counts came from reference gene primer amplification. Method: immunoSEQ multiplex PCR; TCRdb's copy keeps in-frame clones and lacks some. Clone size and the V and J calls come from that table; the DNA yielded D and trimming. The sample consists of a few hundred thousand clones, 80% of them appearing once.

Sequencing was performed on PBMCs or T cells enriched from blood (not recorded which). The TCR originated in a woman in her 40s with acute COVID-19. The chain links TRBV18 to TRBJ1-5; 11 positions agree with TRBD1. CDR3 DNA sequence: TGTGCCAGCTCACCGAGGACAGGGGGCAAAGATCAGCCCCAGCATTTT. Encoded protein: CASSPRTGGKDQPQHF. The full variable domain, completed using reference TRBV18 and TRBJ1-5, is NAGVMQNPRHLVRRRGQEARLRCSPMKGHSHVYWYRQLPEEGLKFMVYLQKENIIDESGMPKERFSAEFPKEGPSILRIQQVVRGDSAAYFCASSPRTGGKDQPQHFGDGTRLSIL.